This T cell receptor beta chain was obtained from a study of shared clonotypes between healthy human individuals. Study-wide background: Contributing individuals were a couple of females and three males aged 18 to 49. Study conclusions and caveats: Large sequencing depth failed to make sorted-subset sequencing complete, rarefaction showed. Naive subsets usually exceeded memory subsets in estimated richness.

This clone showed up just a few times. Its antigen is not identified. Here immunoSEQ multiplex PCR was the method, and the copy in TCRdb shows in-frame clones only, minus some. The repertoire includes 2.3 million or so clones, 85% to 95% of them detected once, and 0.39% sits in the top ten. V was pared by 6 bases and J by 2 bases, with 14 bases between. The CDR3 contains 15 residues. Germline lookup yields CDR1 MDHEN and CDR2 SYDVKM. Sequencing used naive CD4+ T cells from PBMCs. Subset meaning: CD45RA+ positively selected. The chain recombines TRBV28 with TRBJ1-5, with D uncertain. The origin of this receptor is a man younger than 30 in good health. Some clones in this sample may be carry-over from other donors' samples. The CDR3 protein is CASSGEGRGNQPQHF. Here the CDR3 DNA reads TGTGCCAGCAGCGGGGAAGGAAGAGGCAATCAGCCCCAGCATTTT.